Below are 30 T cell receptor beta chains sequenced from a single sample in a study of PD-L1 blockade in urothelial cancer. The time point denotes: pretreatment peripheral blood. Produced via immunoSEQ multiplex PCR; TCRdb's table is partial and in-frame only. The repertoire holds fewer than 80,000 clones, approximately 80% seen once, with 3.2% in the top ten. Sequenced here: PBMCs, sampled around atezolizumab (anti-PD-L1) treatment. Receptors were obtained from a man in his 70s with urothelial cancer.

V and J are TRBV18 and TRBJ2-3; 14 nucleotides agree with TRBD2. Germline CDR1 is KGHSH and CDR2 is LQKENI. The CDR3 is made up of 17 amino acids. The V and J ends lost 5 bases and 4 bases, in that order; junction bases with no gene match: 8. The CDR3 nucleotides read TGTGCCAGCTCATCCGGGACTAGCGGGAGTCGGGCAGATACGCAGTATTTT. This sequence encodes CASSSGTSGSRADTQYF. Full variable domain (remainder filled in from reference TRBV18 and TRBJ2-3): NAGVMQNPRHLVRRRGQEARLRCSPMKGHSHVYWYRQLPEEGLKFMVYLQKENIIDESGMPKERFSAEFPKEGPSILRIQQVVRGDSAAYFCASSSGTSGSRADTQYFGPGTRLTVL.

V usage is TRBV19 and J usage is TRBJ2-1; D possibly corresponds to TRBD2 (5 bases). CDR3 length: 14 residues. Trimming cost V 4 bases and J 6 bases, with 13 bases left between them. Germline V gene lookup returns CDR1 LNHDA and CDR2 SQIVND (reference sequence). The CDR3 DNA reads as TGTGCCAGTAGTAGAACTAGTCAGATCAATGAGCAGTTCTTC. This gives the protein CASSRTSQINEQFF.

The count of this clone is one. The chain uses TRBV10-3 and TRBJ2-7; possibly TRBD1 for D (5 bases). Trimming shortened V by 3 bases and J by 2 bases, and 14 bases separated the two germline ends. Per the germline V gene, CDR1 is ENHRY and CDR2 is SYGVKD. CDR3 size: 15 residues. CDR3 DNA: TGTGCCATCAGTGAAGGGGCCGATACCCCCTACGAGCAGTACTTC. Its protein product is CAISEGADTPYEQYF.

V is TRBV7-5 and J is TRBJ1-1; no DNA check was done on the table's D call, TRBD1. TRBV7-5 is annotated as a pseudogene. The CDR3 runs to 17 residues. CDR3: CARSLVGTGVANTEAFF. The CDR3 DNA reads as TGTGCCAGAAGCTTAGTGGGGACAGGGGTAGCGAACACTGAAGCTTTCTTT.

Comment on this clone: Within the sample, other DNA sequences also encode this same CDR3. The chain is built from TRBV30 and TRBJ1-3; no clear D gene. The V end was cut by 4 bases, the J end by 4 bases, with 8 bases between. The length of the CDR3 is 12 residues. CDR1 and CDR2 (germline): GTSNPN, SVGIG (reference sequence). The CDR3 loop reads CAWTVSGNTIYF. The CDR3 nucleotides are TGTGCCTGGACTGTCTCCGGAAACACCATATATTTT.

CDR3 region: CANQPGQGVYEQYF. DNA of the CDR3: TGTGCCAACCAACCGGGACAGGGTGTCTACGAGCAGTACTTC. V usage is TRBV2 and J usage is TRBJ2-7; 9 positions match TRBD1. With 10 bases clipped from V and 3 bases from J, the junction kept 10 bases outside the gene matches. CDR1 is SNHLY and CDR2 is FYNNEI in the germline V gene. The CDR3 is 14 amino acids. Filled out from reference TRBV2 and TRBJ2-7, the complete variable domain reads EPEVTQTPSHQVTQMGQEVILRCVPISNHLYFYWYRQILGQKVEFLVSFYNNEISEKSEIFDDQFSVERPDGSNFTLKIRSTKLEDSAMYFCANQPGQGVYEQYFGPGTRLTVT.

The chain carries TRBV25-1 and TRBJ1-1; unclear D gene. Germline-derived CDR1 and CDR2 are MGHDK and SYGVNS. This CDR3 contains 13 residues. V was pared by 2 bases and J by 11 bases, with 15 bases between. The CDR3 loop is CASSERWASGAFF. The CDR3 coding sequence is TGTGCCAGCAGTGAACGGTGGGCCAGTGGGGCTTTCTTT.

V usage is TRBV14 and J usage is TRBJ1-2; the match to TRBD1 covers 7 bases. Looked up from germline, CDR1 is SGHDN and CDR2 is FVKESK. The CDR3 contains 15 residues. With 0 bases clipped from V and 5 bases from J, the junction kept 6 bases outside the gene matches. The CDR3 region has the DNA TGTGCCAGCAGCCAAGATGGGGGACAGCGGTATGGCTACACCTTC. Translating it yields CASSQDGGQRYGYTF.

J is TRBJ2-6 and V is TRBV5-4; D might be TRBD1 (5 bases). The V gene's germline CDR1 is SGHNT and CDR2 YYREEE (reference sequence). V shed 5 bases and J shed 0 bases, with 9 bases lying between them. The CDR3 sequence is 15 residues long. Here the CDR3 DNA reads TGTGCCAGCAGTCTGGGGCCCTCTGGGGCCAACGTCCTGACTTTC. Translation: CASSLGPSGANVLTF. The whole variable domain, remainder taken from reference TRBV5-4 and TRBJ2-6, is ETGVTQSPTHLIKTRGQQVTLRCSSQSGHNTVSWYQQALGQGPQFIFQYYREEENGRGNFPPRFSGLQFPNYSSELNVNALELDDSALYLCASSLGPSGANVLTFGAGSRLTVL.

The rearrangement links TRBV6-5 to TRBJ1-5; 9 bases agree with TRBD1. The CDR3 loop spans 14 amino acids. Germline CDR1 reads MNHEY; CDR2 reads SVGAGI. J was trimmed by 5 bases and V by 6 bases; bases with no gene match: 5. This CDR3 reads CASRTTGGDQPQHF. CDR3 DNA sequence: TGTGCCAGCAGGACTACAGGGGGCGATCAGCCCCAGCATTTT.

The sample holds one count of this clone. An end of the junction does not agree with germline; a read error may underlie this. The chain recombines TRBV5-1 with TRBJ2-3; perhaps TRBD2 as D (5 bases). Germline-derived CDR1 and CDR2 are SGHRS and YFSETQ. This CDR3 contains 15 residues. CDR3 DNA sequence: TGCGCCAGCAGCTTGTCGACCCCTAGCAGAGATACGCAGTATTTT. This translates into CASSLSTPSRDTQYF.

The chain has TRBV18 and TRBJ2-2; 7 nucleotides align to TRBD1. Germline CDR1 and CDR2: KGHSH and LQKENI. The ends lost 2 bases at V and 10 bases at J; junction bases unmatched: 7. The CDR3 consists of 14 residues. Here the CDR3 reads CASSPIQGSEELFF. CDR3 coding DNA: TGTGCCAGCTCACCAATACAGGGGTCCGAGGAGCTGTTTTTT.

The chain carries TRBV7-9 and TRBJ1-1, with D perhaps matching TRBD1 (6 bases). This CDR3 contains 14 residues. The V end was cut by 5 bases, the J end by 6 bases, with 16 bases between. Germline V gene lookup returns CDR1 SEHNR and CDR2 FQNEAQ (reference sequence). This chain's CDR3 is CASSLQGMSAEAFF. The DNA of the CDR3 is TGTGCCAGCAGCCTTCAGGGGATGAGCGCTGAAGCTTTCTTT.

J is TRBJ2-1 and V is TRBV29-1; TRBD2 matches at 8 bases. Per germline, CDR1 SQVTM and CDR2 ANQGSEA. Trimming took 1 base from V and 0 from J; bases not matched to a gene: 14. This CDR3 spans 19 amino acids. The CDR3 protein is CSVEVTSVGTYSSYNEQFF. The CDR3, as DNA: TGCAGCGTTGAAGTGACTAGCGTCGGCACTTACAGCTCCTACAATGAGCAGTTCTTC.

The genes are TRBV5-1 and TRBJ1-1, with D possibly matching TRBD1 (6 bases). V lost 3 bases to trimming and J lost 3 bases, with 15 bases between them. CDR3 length: 15 residues. CDR1 SGHRS and CDR2 YFSETQ come from the germline V gene. The CDR3 DNA follows: TGCGCCAGCAGCTCGCTCAGGGGTGGGGACACTGAAGCTTTCTTT. It is translated as CASSSLRGGDTEAFF.

The rearrangement uses TRBV6-6 and TRBJ2-3, with 9 bases fitting TRBD2. V lost 5 bases and J lost 1; bases outside the gene matches: 4. The CDR3 spans 15 residues. Germline V CDR1 and CDR2: MNHNY, SVGAGI (reference sequence). The CDR3 region is CASSLAGLGTDTQYF. The CDR3 DNA sequence: TGTGCCAGCAGTCTAGCGGGATTAGGCACAGATACGCAGTATTTT.

This chain links TRBV5-1 with TRBJ2-7, with D perhaps matching TRBD1 (5 bases). V was cut by 2 bases and J by 0 bases, with 9 bases left in between. CDR1 and CDR2 (germline): SGHRS, YFSETQ. This CDR3 has 14 residues. The DNA of the CDR3 is TGCGCCAGCAGCTTAAGACAGAGCTCCTACGAGCAGTACTTC. Protein sequence: CASSLRQSSYEQYF.

The chain employs TRBV4-2 and TRBJ2-1; D remains ambiguous. CDR1 is LGHNA and CDR2 is YNFKEQ in the germline V gene. CDR3 length: 17 residues. With 1 base removed from V and 6 bases from J, the gap between germline ends came to 19 bases. The CDR3 DNA is TGTGCCAGCAGCCAAGTTGGCATCGGCGGCTGGGTCAATGAGCAGTTCTTC. It encodes CASSQVGIGGWVNEQFF.

This chain joins TRBV2 and TRBJ1-1, with 8 nucleotides matching TRBD1. The CDR3 extends over 14 amino acids. Germline-derived CDR1 and CDR2 are SNHLY and FYNNEI. V shed 8 bases and J 4 bases; nucleotides not matched to a gene: 9. The DNA of the CDR3 is TGTGCCAGCGATTCCACAGGGGGTCGCACTGAAGCTTTCTTT. It encodes CASDSTGGRTEAFF.

The rearrangement links TRBV13 to TRBJ2-5, with TRBD1 matching 7 bases. Per the germline V gene, CDR1 is PRHDT and CDR2 is FYEKMQ (reference sequence). The V gene end was trimmed by 5 bases and the J gene end by 6 bases; junction bases not matched to a gene: 12. This CDR3 region has 15 residues. CDR3 protein: CASSPRGRGSQTQYF. CDR3 nucleotide sequence: TGTGCCAGCAGCCCCCGGGGCAGGGGGTCACAGACCCAGTACTTC.

The chain recombines TRBV30 with TRBJ2-3; 9 bases align to TRBD1. CDR3 length equals 13 residues. Germline lookup yields CDR1 GTSNPN and CDR2 SVGIG (reference sequence). The ends lost 5 bases at V and 2 bases at J; junction bases unmatched: 2. CDR3: CAWGQGFTDTQYF. DNA of the CDR3: TGTGCCTGGGGACAGGGGTTCACAGATACGCAGTATTTT. Based on the CDR3 plus reference TRBV30 and TRBJ2-3, the full variable domain is SQTIHQWPATLVQPVGSPLSLECTVEGTSNPNLYWYRQAAGRGLQLLFYSVGIGQISSEVPQNLSASRPQDRQFILSSKKLLLSDSGFYLCAWGQGFTDTQYFGPGTRLTVL.

The rearrangement joins TRBV5-1 to TRBJ1-4, with D unclear. The CDR3 has 16 residues. The germline gives CDR1 SGHRS, CDR2 YFSETQ. Trimming removed 4 bases from V and 0 bases from J, with 13 bases in between. CDR3 loop: CASSRSPRSTNEKLFF. The CDR3 nucleotides are TGCGCCAGCAGCCGTAGCCCACGGTCAACTAATGAAAAACTGTTTTTT.

V and J are TRBV5-1 and TRBJ2-1, with 12 bases that match TRBD2. Germline V gene sequence: CDR1 SGHRS, CDR2 YFSETQ. CDR3 length: 16 residues. With V trimmed by 0 bases and J by 7 bases, 5 bases remained unmatched. The CDR3 nucleotides read TGCGCCAGCAGCTTGGTCCCCACTAGCGGGAGGAATGAGCAGTTCTTC. Translating gives CASSLVPTSGRNEQFF.

The V gene is TRBV5-4, the J gene TRBJ2-1; D might be TRBD1 (5 bases). V was trimmed by 0 bases and J by 9 bases, leaving 16 bases between them. This CDR3 spans 15 amino acids. Per germline, CDR1 SGHNT and CDR2 YYREEE (reference sequence). Here the CDR3 reads CASSLESRGRSEQFF. CDR3 DNA: TGTGCCAGCAGCTTGGAGTCTAGGGGTAGGAGTGAGCAGTTCTTC. Combining the CDR3 with reference TRBV5-4 and TRBJ2-1 gives the whole variable domain ETGVTQSPTHLIKTRGQQVTLRCSSQSGHNTVSWYQQALGQGPQFIFQYYREEENGRGNFPPRFSGLQFPNYSSELNVNALELDDSALYLCASSLESRGRSEQFFGPGTRLTVL.

V and J are TRBV4-2 and TRBJ2-7; TRBD1 might be the D (7 bases). V dropped 6 bases and J dropped 4 bases, with 19 bases sitting between them. CDR1 LGHNA and CDR2 YNFKEQ come from the germline V gene. The CDR3 is made up of 15 amino acids. CDR3 protein: CASREGLGGGYEQYF. The CDR3 DNA is TGTGCCAGCAGGGAGGGTTTAGGGGGCGGGTACGAGCAGTACTTC.

The table lists this clone with a count of one. This chain joins TRBV5-8 and TRBJ2-7; 8 nucleotides align to TRBD2. The CDR3 covers 16 residues. V dropped 3 bases and J dropped 7; count of bases not matched to a gene: 15. Germline V gene data show CDR1 as SGHTS and CDR2 as YDEGEE. CDR3 region: CASSSRGKRETGEQYF. The CDR3 DNA reads as TGTGCCAGCAGCTCCCGAGGGAAGCGGGAGACGGGAGAGCAGTACTTC.

This clone has just one count. The rearrangement joins TRBV19 to TRBJ1-4; 10 bases align to TRBD1. Trimming took 8 bases from V and 7 from J; bases not matched to a gene: 1. CDR3 length: 12 amino acids. Germline V CDR1 and CDR2: LNHDA, SQIVND (reference sequence). DNA for the CDR3: TGTGCCAGTTGGGACAGGGGTGAAAAACTGTTTTTT. Its protein is CASWDRGEKLFF. The full variable domain, its missing parts supplied by reference TRBV19 and TRBJ1-4, is DGGITQSPKYLFRKEGQNVTLSCEQNLNHDAMYWYRQDPGQGLRLIYYSQIVNDFQKGDIAEGYSVSREKKESFPLTVTSAQKNPTAFYLCASWDRGEKLFFGSGTQLSVL.

This clone turned up a few times. The chain uses TRBV2 and TRBJ2-1; 9 nucleotides match TRBD2. CDR1 is SNHLY, CDR2 FYNNEI, per germline. There are 15 residues in the CDR3. V gave up 7 bases and J gave up 2 bases; unmatched junction bases: 6. The DNA for the CDR3 is TGTGCCAGCAAAGCTAGCGGGATGGCCTACAATGAGCAGTTCTTC. As protein: CASKASGMAYNEQFF.

This clone was detected a few times. V is TRBV7-2 and J is TRBJ1-1; D gene uncertain. Trimming stripped 5 bases from V and 5 bases from J, with 12 bases between. The CDR3 totals 13 residues. Germline V CDR1 and CDR2: SGHTA, FQGNSA. In DNA, the CDR3 is TGTGCCAGCAGCCCCGCAACAGCAACTGAAGCTTTCTTT. It codes for CASSPATATEAFF.

This clone was counted ten times or more. This chain connects TRBV2 to TRBJ2-1, with D maybe TRBD1 (7 bases). V was cut by 8 bases and J by 3 bases, with 20 bases left in between. This CDR3 has 16 amino acids. The germline CDR1 and CDR2 sequences are SNHLY and FYNNEI. CDR3 sequence: CASGGGGTDHYNEQFF. The CDR3 coding sequence is TGTGCCAGCGGGGGCGGAGGGACAGATCACTACAATGAGCAGTTCTTC.